Listed below are T cell receptor beta chains from one sample, sequenced in a study of T cells after yellow fever vaccination. Each CDR3 protein gets one entry after TCRdb re-called the 5' RACE reads with MiXCR. The sample records roughly 330,000 distinct CDR3 sequences, about 4% being singletons. Material: PBMCs, obtained 5 days after the yellow fever booster vaccination. These receptors all stem from a man between 18 and 35 years old who received the YFV17D yellow fever vaccine. CDR3s leave out the opening cysteine and the closing phenylalanine or tryptophan. D genes are given only for firm matches.

D gene: NA
V gene: TRBV6-5
CDR3 protein: ASSLGLDGETQY

D gene: NA
V gene: TRBV5-1
CDR3 protein: ASSLGGLNEQF

D gene: TRBD1
V gene: TRBV6-5
CDR3 protein: ASSQRDREAQY

D gene: TRBD2
V gene: TRBV29-1
CDR3 protein: SAGLAVYNEQF

D gene: NA
V gene: TRBV3-1
CDR3 protein: ASSQEVHQPQH

D gene: NA
V gene: TRBV7-2
CDR3 protein: ASSPAADTEAF

D gene: NA
V gene: TRBV7-9
CDR3 protein: ASSSGWELAQH

D gene: TRBD1
V gene: TRBV20-1
CDR3 protein: STGTGDYNEQF

D gene: TRBD2
V gene: TRBV7-3
CDR3 protein: ASSPGLAGGVTGELF

D gene: NA
V gene: TRBV30
CDR3 protein: AWMGLSSYEQY

D gene: NA
V gene: TRBV13
CDR3 protein: ASSFRGSDEKLF

D gene: NA
V gene: TRBV10-1
CDR3 protein: ASRMDGSYEQY

D gene: TRBD1
V gene: TRBV18
CDR3 protein: ASSPGQSNQPQH

D gene: NA
V gene: TRBV27
CDR3 protein: ASSPLGTEHNSPLH

D gene: NA
V gene: TRBV6-5
CDR3 protein: ASSFIFGTDTQY

D gene: NA
V gene: TRBV10-3
CDR3 protein: AISSVGGQETQY

D gene: NA
V gene: TRBV4-1
CDR3 protein: ASSQGGGGPLALNTQY

D gene: NA
V gene: TRBV12-3/TRBV12-4
CDR3 protein: ASSQSYRVETQY

D gene: TRBD1
V gene: TRBV6-5
CDR3 protein: ASSYSGFGTGDGYT

D gene: NA
V gene: TRBV14
CDR3 protein: ASSQVQENTEAF

D gene: TRBD2
V gene: TRBV29-1
CDR3 protein: SVALAGEFYNEQF

D gene: TRBD1
V gene: TRBV7-9
CDR3 protein: ASSLPGQGNYGYT

D gene: NA
V gene: TRBV20-1
CDR3 protein: SARDSGANVLT

D gene: TRBD2
V gene: TRBV11-3
CDR3 protein: ASSPPTSGGAREQF